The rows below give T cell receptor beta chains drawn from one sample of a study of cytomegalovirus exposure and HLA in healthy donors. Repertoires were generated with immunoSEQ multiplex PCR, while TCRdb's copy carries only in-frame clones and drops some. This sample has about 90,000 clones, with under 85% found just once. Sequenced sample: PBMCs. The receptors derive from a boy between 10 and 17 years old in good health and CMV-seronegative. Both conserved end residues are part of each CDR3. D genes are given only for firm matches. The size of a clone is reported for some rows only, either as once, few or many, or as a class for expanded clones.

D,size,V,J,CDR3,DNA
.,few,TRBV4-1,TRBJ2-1,CASSQEPGVTYNEQFF,TGCGCCAGCAGCCAAGAACCGGGAGTAACCTACAATGAGCAGTTCTTC
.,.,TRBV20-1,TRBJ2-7,CTVPRGGEQYF,TGCACCGTACCTAGGGGGGGCGAGCAGTACTTC
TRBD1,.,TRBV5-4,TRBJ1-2,CASSARQGLYGYTF,TGTGCCAGCAGTGCGAGACAGGGCTTATATGGCTACACCTTC
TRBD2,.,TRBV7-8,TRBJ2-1,CASSLVGEGRHEQFF,TGTGCCAGCAGCTTAGTGGGGGAGGGCCGGCATGAGCAGTTCTTC
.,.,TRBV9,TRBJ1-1,CASSYGEGRSTEAFF,TGTGCCAGCAGCTACGGAGAGGGAAGAAGCACTGAAGCTTTCTTT
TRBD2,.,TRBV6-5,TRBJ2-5,CASFGLADTEETQYF,TGTGCCAGCTTTGGACTAGCGGATACCGAAGAGACCCAGTACTTC
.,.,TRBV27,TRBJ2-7,CASIITGPYEQYF,TGTGCCAGCATCATCACAGGTCCCTACGAGCAGTACTTC
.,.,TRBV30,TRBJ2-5,CAWTPAGEETQYF,TGTGCCTGGACCCCAGCAGGGGAGGAGACCCAGTACTTC
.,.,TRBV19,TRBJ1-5,CASRALTGYQPQHF,TGTGCCAGTAGGGCGTTAACAGGGTATCAGCCCCAGCATTTT
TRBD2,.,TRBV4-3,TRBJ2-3,CASSQERGRNTDTQYF,TGCGCCAGCAGCCAAGAGCGGGGGAGAAACACAGATACGCAGTATTTT
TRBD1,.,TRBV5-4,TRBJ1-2,CASSLDPGGNYGYTF,TGTGCCAGCAGCTTGGATCCAGGGGGGAACTATGGCTACACCTTC
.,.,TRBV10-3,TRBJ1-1,CAIRGDTGTEAFF,TGTGCCATCAGGGGGGATACAGGGACTGAAGCTTTCTTT
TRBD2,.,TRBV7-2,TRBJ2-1,CASSWSGASSYNEQFF,TGTGCCAGCAGCTGGAGCGGGGCAAGCTCCTACAATGAGCAGTTCTTC
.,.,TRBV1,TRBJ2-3,CTSSQEIETTSTDTQYF,TGCACCAGCAGCCAAGAGATCGAGACTACAAGCACAGATACGCAGTATTTT
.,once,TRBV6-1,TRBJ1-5,CASRDNQGGHQPQHF,TGTGCCAGCAGAGATAATCAGGGAGGTCATCAGCCCCAGCATTTT
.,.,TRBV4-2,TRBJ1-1,CASSQDRTADTEAFF,TGTGCCAGCAGCCAAGATAGGACAGCAGACACTGAAGCTTTCTTT
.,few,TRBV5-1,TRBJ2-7,CASSFVGGQEYEQYF,TGCGCCAGCAGCTTTGTGGGGGGGCAAGAGTACGAGCAGTACTTC
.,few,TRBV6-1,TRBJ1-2,CASRFWGGEGYTF,TGTGCCAGCAGGTTCTGGGGGGGGGAGGGCTACACCTTC
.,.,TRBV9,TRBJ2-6,CASSVEGIGRGANVLTF,TGTGCCAGCAGCGTGGAAGGAATAGGGAGGGGGGCCAACGTCCTGACTTTC
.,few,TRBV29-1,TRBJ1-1,CSVEGGRGRAIGEAFF,TGCAGCGTTGAGGGGGGAAGGGGCAGGGCAATTGGTGAAGCTTTCTTT
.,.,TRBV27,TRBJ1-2,CASRSPGVYGYTF,TGTGCCAGCAGGTCCCCGGGGGTCTATGGCTACACCTTC
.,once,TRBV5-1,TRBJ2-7,CASSLQGGLYEQYF,TGCGCCAGCAGCCTACAGGGTGGCTTGTACGAGCAGTACTTC
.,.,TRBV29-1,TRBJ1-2,CSVGSPKGGNYGYTF,TGCAGCGTTGGGAGCCCGAAGGGAGGTAACTATGGCTACACCTTC
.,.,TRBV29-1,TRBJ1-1,CSVEISETEAFF,TGCAGCGTTGAGATCTCCGAGACTGAAGCTTTCTTT
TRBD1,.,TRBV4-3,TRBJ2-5,CASSQVRQGHPNQETQYF,TGCGCCAGCAGCCAAGTGCGACAGGGGCACCCCAACCAAGAGACCCAGTACTTC
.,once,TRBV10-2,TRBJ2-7,CASSEGVGSYEQYF,TGCGCCAGCAGTGAAGGGGTAGGGTCCTACGAGCAGTACTTC
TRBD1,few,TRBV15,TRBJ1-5,CATSLRTGNQPQHF,TGTGCCACCAGCCTCCGGACAGGGAATCAGCCCCAGCATTTT
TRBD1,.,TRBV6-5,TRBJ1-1,CASVGGTSAEAFF,TGTGCCAGCGTAGGGGGCACAAGTGCTGAAGCTTTCTTT
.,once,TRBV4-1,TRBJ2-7,CASSPPQAPYEQYF,TGCGCCAGCAGCCCCCCCCAGGCCCCCTACGAGCAGTACTTC
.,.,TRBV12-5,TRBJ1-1,CASGSTTGVNTEAFF,TGTGCTAGTGGTTCTACGACAGGAGTGAACACTGAAGCTTTCTTT
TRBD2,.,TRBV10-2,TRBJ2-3,CASTTSGSGDTQYF,TGCGCCAGCACCACTAGCGGGAGTGGGGATACGCAGTATTTT
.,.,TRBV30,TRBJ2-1,CAWDLSREQFF,TGTGCCTGGGATCTTAGCCGTGAGCAGTTCTTC
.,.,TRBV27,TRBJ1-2,CASSTGGTNYGYTF,TGTGCCAGCAGTACCGGCGGGACTAACTATGGCTACACCTTC
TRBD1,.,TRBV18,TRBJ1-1,CASSPRQGADTEAFF,TGTGCCAGCTCACCAAGACAGGGGGCCGACACTGAAGCTTTCTTT
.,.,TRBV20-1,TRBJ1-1,CSARPSEAFF,TGCAGTGCCAGACCCAGTGAAGCTTTCTTT
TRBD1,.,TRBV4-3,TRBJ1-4,CASSPLTGKEEKLFF,TGCGCCAGCAGCCCATTGACAGGGAAGGAAGAAAAACTGTTTTTT
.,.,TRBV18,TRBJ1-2,CASSPPEGRNYGYTF,TGTGCCAGCTCACCACCGGAGGGGCGCAACTATGGCTACACCTTC
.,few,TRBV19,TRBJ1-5,CASSDRSHQPQHF,TGTGCCAGTAGTGACAGGAGCCATCAGCCCCAGCATTTT
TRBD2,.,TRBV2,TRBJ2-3,CASRGSLAGALHTQYF,TGTGCCAGCAGAGGGAGTCTAGCGGGGGCACTCCATACGCAGTATTTT
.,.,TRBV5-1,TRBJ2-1,CASSPRTAYNEQFF,TGCGCCAGCAGCCCCCGGACAGCCTACAATGAGCAGTTCTTC
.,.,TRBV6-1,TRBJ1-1,CASSDRGWAFF,TGTGCCAGCAGTGACAGGGGCTGGGCTTTCTTT
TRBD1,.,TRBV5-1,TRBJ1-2,CASSPSTGTVNYGYTF,TGCGCCAGCAGTCCCTCAACCGGGACAGTGAACTATGGCTACACCTTC